The 10 T cell receptor beta chains below come from one sample, sequenced in a study of regulatory T cells in long-lasting Graves disease. Arm-PCR of CDR3 regions and iRepertoire HTBI primers were the basis on which TCR beta libraries were built. TCRdb fed the multiplex PCR reads into MiXCR, producing one record per CDR3 protein. The sample yields about 470,000 distinct CDR3 sequences, roughly 20% seen once. Documented time point: persistent/refractory GD, antithyroid drugs over 5 years with positive TRAb. Extracted PBMC RNA gave rise to the TCR library. This specimen was peripheral blood mononuclear cells (PBMCs), taken when the disease was refractory, from a patient treated with antithyroid drugs. The receptors here all came from a female donor with Graves disease.

J is TRBJ2-2 and V is TRBV27; TRBD2 matches 14 bases. This CDR3 contains 19 residues. Trimming at V came to 5 bases and at J to 1 base, leaving 9 bases not matched to a gene. Germline lookup yields CDR1 MNHEY and CDR2 SMNVEV (reference sequence). CDR3 DNA sequence: TGTGCCAGCAGTGCTTACTTAGGACTAGCGGGAGGGAACACCGGGGAGCTGTTTTTT. Its protein is CASSAYLGLAGGNTGELFF.

The J gene is TRBJ2-2, the V gene TRBV29-1; D perhaps matches TRBD1 (6 bases). Germline V gene lookup returns CDR1 SQVTM and CDR2 ANQGSEA. V was clipped by 3 bases and J by 0 bases, with 17 bases between them. The CDR3 spans 17 residues. This chain's CDR3 is CSVEVGRGPSNTGELFF. CDR3 sequence (DNA): TGCAGCGTTGAGGTTGGCAGGGGACCCTCGAACACCGGGGAGCTGTTTTTT.

This clonotype was seen many times. The V call is TRBV29-1, the J call TRBJ2-5; weak D call: TRBD2 (5 bases). This CDR3 has 14 residues. The ends were cut back, 4 bases at V and 4 bases at J, with 16 bases in the middle. Germline lookup yields CDR1 SQVTM and CDR2 ANQGSEA. The CDR3 spells CSVVRAEVLETQYF. DNA of the CDR3: TGCAGCGTTGTGAGGGCTGAAGTGTTAGAGACCCAGTACTTC. Supplemented by reference TRBV29-1 and TRBJ2-5, the full variable domain reads SAVISQKPSRDICQRGTSLTIQCQVDSQVTMMFWYRQQPGQSLTLIATANQGSEATYESGFVIDKFPISRPNLTFSTLTVSNMSPEDSSIYLCSVVRAEVLETQYFGPGTRLLVL.

In this sample, this clonotype turned up many times. V and J are TRBV28 and TRBJ2-5; 7 bases align to TRBD1. This CDR3 spans 15 amino acids. With 3 bases clipped from V and 3 bases from J, the junction kept 7 bases outside the gene matches. The germline V gene has CDR1 MDHEN and CDR2 SYDVKM. The DNA for the CDR3 is TGTGCCAGCAGTTTTATGGCAGGGGGTGAAGAGACCCAGTACTTC. Residues: CASSFMAGGEETQYF.

A few counts support this clonotype. The chain uses TRBV20-1 and TRBJ2-2; 9 positions agree with TRBD1. With 2 bases clipped from V and 6 bases from J, the junction kept 7 bases outside the gene matches. The CDR3 covers 15 residues. CDR1 and CDR2 (germline): DFQATT, SNEGSKA (reference sequence). The CDR3, as DNA: TGCAGTGCTAGAACGGGACAGGGTTGGTCCGGGGAGCTGTTTTTT. Its protein is CSARTGQGWSGELFF.

The chain has TRBV6-2 or TRBV6-3 and TRBJ1-5; 7 bases match TRBD1. This CDR3 is built from 14 residues. The J segment lost 5 bases and the V segment lost 4 bases, leaving 5 bases of the junction unmatched. Germline V gene data show CDR1 as MNHEY and CDR2 as SVGEGT. For the CDR3, the DNA is TGTGCCAGCAGTTCTACAGGGGCTCATCAGCCCCAGCATTTT. Translated: CASSSTGAHQPQHF.

Note on this clonotype: Possible read error: a much larger clone is one base away. The chain combines TRBV20-1 with TRBJ2-7, with 7 positions matching TRBD2. The CDR3 consists of 15 residues. Germline lookup yields CDR1 DFQATT and CDR2 SNEGSKA (reference sequence). The J segment lost 0 bases and the V segment lost 7 bases, leaving 12 bases of the junction unmatched. As DNA, the CDR3 is TGCAGTGTCCGACGGTGGCGGGAGAACTCCTACGAGCAGTACTTC. Residues: CSVRRWRENSYEQYF.

The chain links TRBV5-5 to TRBJ2-7, with a weak D call TRBD1 (5 bases). V was cut by 6 bases and J by 2 bases, with 12 bases left in between. The germline CDR1 and CDR2 sequences are SGHKS and YYEKEE (reference sequence). The CDR3 loop spans 13 amino acids. CDR3: CASNFDSTYEQYF. CDR3 nucleotides: TGTGCCAGCAATTTCGACAGTACCTACGAGCAGTACTTC.

V gene TRBV4-1 combines with J gene TRBJ1-6; tentative D call: TRBD1 (5 bases). CDR3 length equals 17 residues. Trimming removed 0 bases from V and 3 bases from J, with 12 bases in between. Germline values: CDR1 MGHRA, CDR2 YSYEKL. For the CDR3, the DNA is TGCGCCAGCAGCCAAGATAGTCCAGGGAGCTATAATTCACCCCTCCACTTT. Residues: CASSQDSPGSYNSPLHF.

This clonotype was seen only a few times. The V gene is TRBV7-9, the J gene TRBJ2-7; D might be TRBD1 (5 bases). CDR1 is SEHNR, CDR2 FQNEAQ, per germline (reference sequence). The CDR3 runs 12 residues. V lost 2 bases to trimming and J lost 9 bases, with 11 bases between them. The CDR3 reads CASSLNSGWQYF. For the CDR3, the DNA is TGTGCCAGCAGCTTAAACTCAGGGTGGCAGTACTTC.